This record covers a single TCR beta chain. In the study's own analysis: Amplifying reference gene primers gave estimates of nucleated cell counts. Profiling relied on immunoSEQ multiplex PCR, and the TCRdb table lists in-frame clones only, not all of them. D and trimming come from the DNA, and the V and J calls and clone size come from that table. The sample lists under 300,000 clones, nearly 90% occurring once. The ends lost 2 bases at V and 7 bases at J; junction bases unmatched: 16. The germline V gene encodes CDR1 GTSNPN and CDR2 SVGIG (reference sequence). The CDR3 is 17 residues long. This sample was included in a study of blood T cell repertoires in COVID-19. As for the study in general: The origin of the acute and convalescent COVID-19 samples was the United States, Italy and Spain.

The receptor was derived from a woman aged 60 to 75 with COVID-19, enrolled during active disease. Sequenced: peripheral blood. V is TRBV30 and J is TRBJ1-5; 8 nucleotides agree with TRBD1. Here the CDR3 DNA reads TGTGCCTGGAGTATCCCAGGGGGCGTAGGTATGGTCCAGCCCCAGCATTTT. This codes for CAWSIPGGVGMVQPQHF.